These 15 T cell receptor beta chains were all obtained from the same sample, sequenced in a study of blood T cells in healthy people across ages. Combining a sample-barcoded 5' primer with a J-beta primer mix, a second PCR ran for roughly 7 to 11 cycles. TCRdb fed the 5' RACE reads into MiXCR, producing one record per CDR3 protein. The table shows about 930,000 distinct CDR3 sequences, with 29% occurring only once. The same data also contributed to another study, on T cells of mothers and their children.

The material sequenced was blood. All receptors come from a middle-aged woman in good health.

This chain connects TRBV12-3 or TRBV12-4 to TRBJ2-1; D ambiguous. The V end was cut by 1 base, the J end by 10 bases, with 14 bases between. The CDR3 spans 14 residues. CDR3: CASSLGVSSYEQFF. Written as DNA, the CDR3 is TGTGCCAGCAGTTTAGGAGTTTCCTCCTACGAGCAGTTCTTC.

In DNA form, the CDR3 reads TGTGCCATCAGTGTGGGTCATAGCTCCTACAATGAGCAGTTCTTC. Protein product: CAISVGHSSYNEQFF. This sequence joins TRBV10-3 and TRBJ2-1; D unclear. CDR3 size: 15 residues. CDR1 is ENHRY, CDR2 SYGVKD, per germline. Trimming removed 4 bases at V and 0 bases at J, with 10 bases between.

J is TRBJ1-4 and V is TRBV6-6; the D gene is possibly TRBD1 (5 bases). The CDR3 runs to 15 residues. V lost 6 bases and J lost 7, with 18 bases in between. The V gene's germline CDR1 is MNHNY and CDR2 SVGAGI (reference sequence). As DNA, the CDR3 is TGTGCCAGCAGACATCAAAACAGGCTCCGTGAAAAACTGTTTTTT. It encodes CASRHQNRLREKLFF.

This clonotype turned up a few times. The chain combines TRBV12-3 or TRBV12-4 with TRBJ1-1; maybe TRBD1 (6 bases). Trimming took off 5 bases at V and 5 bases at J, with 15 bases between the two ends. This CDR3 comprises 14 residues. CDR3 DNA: TGTGCCAGCAGTCTAGGGGGGTTTGTTACTGAAGCTTTCTTT. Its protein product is CASSLGGFVTEAFF.

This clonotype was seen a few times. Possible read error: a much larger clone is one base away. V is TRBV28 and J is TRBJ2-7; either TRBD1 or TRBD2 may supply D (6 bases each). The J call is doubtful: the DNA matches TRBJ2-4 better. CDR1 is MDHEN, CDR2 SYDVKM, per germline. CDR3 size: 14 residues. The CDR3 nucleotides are TGTGCCGGCAGTTTTAGGGGGGCGGGAAACATTCAGTACTTC. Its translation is CAGSFRGAGNIQYF.

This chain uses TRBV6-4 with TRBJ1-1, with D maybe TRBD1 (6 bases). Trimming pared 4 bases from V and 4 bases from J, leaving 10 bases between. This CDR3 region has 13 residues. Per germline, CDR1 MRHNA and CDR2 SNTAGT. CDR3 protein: CASSAKQGTEAFF. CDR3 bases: TGTGCCAGCAGTGCTAAACAGGGCACTGAAGCTTTCTTT.

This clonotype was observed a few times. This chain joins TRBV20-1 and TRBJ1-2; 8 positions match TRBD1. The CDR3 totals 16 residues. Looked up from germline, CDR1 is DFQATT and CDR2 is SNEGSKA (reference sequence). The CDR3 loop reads CSAPQIGQGMNYGYTF. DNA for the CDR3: TGCAGCGCCCCCCAGATCGGACAGGGAATGAACTATGGCTACACCTTC.

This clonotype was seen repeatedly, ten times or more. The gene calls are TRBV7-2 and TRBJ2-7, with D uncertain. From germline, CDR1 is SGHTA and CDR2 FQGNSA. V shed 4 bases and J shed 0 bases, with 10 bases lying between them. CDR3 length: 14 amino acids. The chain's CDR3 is CASSSHFSSYEQYF. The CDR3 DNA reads TGTGCCAGCAGCTCCCACTTCAGCTCCTACGAGCAGTACTTC.

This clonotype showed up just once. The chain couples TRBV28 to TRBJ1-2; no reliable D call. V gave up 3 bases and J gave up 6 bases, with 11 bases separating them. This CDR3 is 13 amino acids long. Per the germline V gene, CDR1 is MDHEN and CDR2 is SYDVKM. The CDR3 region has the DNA TGTGCCAGCAGTTTTAACAGACGGCATGGCTACACCTTC. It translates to CASSFNRRHGYTF.

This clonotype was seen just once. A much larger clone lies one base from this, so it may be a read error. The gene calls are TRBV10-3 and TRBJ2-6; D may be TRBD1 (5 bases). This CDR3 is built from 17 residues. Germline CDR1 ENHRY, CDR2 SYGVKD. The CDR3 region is CAISEGAGPQGANALTF. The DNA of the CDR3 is TGTGCCATCAGTGAGGGCGCAGGGCCCCAAGGGGCCAACGCCCTGACTTTC.

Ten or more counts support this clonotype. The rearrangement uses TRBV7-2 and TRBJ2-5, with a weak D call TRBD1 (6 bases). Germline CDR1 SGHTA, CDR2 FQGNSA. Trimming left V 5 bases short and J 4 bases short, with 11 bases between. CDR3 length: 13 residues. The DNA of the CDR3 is TGTGCCAGCAGCCTCGGACAGAGAGAGACCCAGTACTTC. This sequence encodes CASSLGQRETQYF.

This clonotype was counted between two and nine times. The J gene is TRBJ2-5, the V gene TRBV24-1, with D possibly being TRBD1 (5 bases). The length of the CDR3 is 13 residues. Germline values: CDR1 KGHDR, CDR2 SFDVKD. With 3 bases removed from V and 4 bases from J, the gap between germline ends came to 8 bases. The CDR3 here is CATSDTDRETQYF. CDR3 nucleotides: TGTGCCACCAGTGATACCGACAGAGAGACCCAGTACTTC.

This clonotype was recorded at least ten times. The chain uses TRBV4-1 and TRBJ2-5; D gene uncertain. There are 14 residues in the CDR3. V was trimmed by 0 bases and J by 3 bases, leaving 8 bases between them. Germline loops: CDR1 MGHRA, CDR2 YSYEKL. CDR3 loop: CASSQEGPEETQYF. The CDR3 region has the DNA TGCGCCAGCAGCCAAGAGGGCCCCGAAGAGACCCAGTACTTC.

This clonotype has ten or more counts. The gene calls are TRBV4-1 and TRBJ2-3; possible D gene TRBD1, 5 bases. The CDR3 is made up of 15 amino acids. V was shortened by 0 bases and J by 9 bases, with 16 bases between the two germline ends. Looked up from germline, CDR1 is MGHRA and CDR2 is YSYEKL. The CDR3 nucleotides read TGCGCCAGCAGCCAAGAAGACCAGCCCACAGGAACGCAGTATTTT. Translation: CASSQEDQPTGTQYF.

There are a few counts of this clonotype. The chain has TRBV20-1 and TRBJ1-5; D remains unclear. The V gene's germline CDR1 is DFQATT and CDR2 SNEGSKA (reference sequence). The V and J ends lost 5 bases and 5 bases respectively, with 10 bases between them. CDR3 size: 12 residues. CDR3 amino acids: CSAGVTDQPQHF. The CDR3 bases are TGCAGTGCTGGGGTGACGGATCAGCCCCAGCATTTT.